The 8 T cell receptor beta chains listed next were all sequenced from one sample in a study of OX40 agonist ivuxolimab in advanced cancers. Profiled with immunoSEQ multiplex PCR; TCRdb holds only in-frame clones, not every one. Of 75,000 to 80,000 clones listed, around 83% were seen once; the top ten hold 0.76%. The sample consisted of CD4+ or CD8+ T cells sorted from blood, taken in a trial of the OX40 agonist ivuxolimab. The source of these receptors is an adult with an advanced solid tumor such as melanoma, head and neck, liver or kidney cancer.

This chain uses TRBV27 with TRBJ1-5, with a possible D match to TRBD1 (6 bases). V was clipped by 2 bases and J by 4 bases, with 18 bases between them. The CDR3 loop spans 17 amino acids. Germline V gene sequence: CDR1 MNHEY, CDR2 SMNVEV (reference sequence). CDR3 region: CASSLLPGQGRNQPQHF. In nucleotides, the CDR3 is TGTGCCAGCAGTTTACTTCCTGGGCAGGGGAGGAATCAGCCCCAGCATTTT.

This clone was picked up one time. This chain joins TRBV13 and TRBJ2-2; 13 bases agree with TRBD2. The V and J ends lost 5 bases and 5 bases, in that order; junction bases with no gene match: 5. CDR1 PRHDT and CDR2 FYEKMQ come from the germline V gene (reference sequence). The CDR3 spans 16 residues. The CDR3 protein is CASSLLTSGRTGELFF. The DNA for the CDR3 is TGTGCCAGCAGCCTCTTGACTAGCGGGAGGACCGGGGAGCTGTTTTTT. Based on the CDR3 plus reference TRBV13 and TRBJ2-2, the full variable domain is AAGVIQSPRHLIKEKRETATLKCYPIPRHDTVYWYQQGPGQDPQFLISFYEKMQSDKGSIPDRFSAQQFSDYHSELNMSSLELGDSALYFCASSLLTSGRTGELFFGEGSRLTVL.

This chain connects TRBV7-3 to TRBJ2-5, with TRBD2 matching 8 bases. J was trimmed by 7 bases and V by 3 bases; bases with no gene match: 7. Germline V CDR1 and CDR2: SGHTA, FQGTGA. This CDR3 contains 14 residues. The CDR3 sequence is CASSLSGGPGTQYF. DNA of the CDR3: TGTGCCAGCAGCTTGAGCGGGGGCCCGGGGACCCAGTACTTC.

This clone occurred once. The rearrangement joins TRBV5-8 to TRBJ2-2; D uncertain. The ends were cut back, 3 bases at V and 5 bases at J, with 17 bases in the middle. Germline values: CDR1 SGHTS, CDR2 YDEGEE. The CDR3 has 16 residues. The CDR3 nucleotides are TGTGCCAGCAGCTCAGGACGATACGTTGAAACCGGGGAGCTGTTTTTT. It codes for CASSSGRYVETGELFF.

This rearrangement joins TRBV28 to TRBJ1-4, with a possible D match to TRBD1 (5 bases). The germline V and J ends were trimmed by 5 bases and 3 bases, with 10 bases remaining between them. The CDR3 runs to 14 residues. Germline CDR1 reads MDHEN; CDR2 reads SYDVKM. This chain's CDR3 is CASSEGAANEKLFF. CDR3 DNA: TGTGCCAGCAGTGAAGGGGCGGCTAATGAAAAACTGTTTTTT.

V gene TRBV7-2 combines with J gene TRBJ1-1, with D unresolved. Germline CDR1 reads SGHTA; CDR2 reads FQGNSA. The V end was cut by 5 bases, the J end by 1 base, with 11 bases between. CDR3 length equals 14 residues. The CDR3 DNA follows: TGTGCCAGCAGCCCATCAGCGGGGAACACTGAAGCTTTCTTT. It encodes CASSPSAGNTEAFF.

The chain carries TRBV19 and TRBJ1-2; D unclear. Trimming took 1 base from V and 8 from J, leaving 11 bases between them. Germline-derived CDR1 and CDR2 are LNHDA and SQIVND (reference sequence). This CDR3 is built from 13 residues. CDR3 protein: CASSIGRQGGYTF. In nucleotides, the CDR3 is TGTGCCAGTAGTATAGGGAGGCAAGGGGGCTACACCTTC.

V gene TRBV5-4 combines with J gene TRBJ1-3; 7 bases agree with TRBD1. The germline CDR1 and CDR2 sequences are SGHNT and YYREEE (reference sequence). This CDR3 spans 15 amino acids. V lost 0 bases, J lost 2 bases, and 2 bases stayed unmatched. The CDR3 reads CASSLGQGPGNTIYF. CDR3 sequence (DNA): TGTGCCAGCAGCTTGGGACAGGGTCCTGGAAACACCATATATTTT.